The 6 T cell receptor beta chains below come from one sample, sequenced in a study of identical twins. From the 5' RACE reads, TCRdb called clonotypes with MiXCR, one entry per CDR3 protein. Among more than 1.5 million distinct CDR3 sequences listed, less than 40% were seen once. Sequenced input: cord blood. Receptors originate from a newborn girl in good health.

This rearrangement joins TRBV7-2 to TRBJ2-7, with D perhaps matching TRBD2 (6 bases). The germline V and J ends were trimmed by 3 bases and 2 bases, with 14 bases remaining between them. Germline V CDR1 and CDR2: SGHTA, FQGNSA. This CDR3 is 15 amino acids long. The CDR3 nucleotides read TGTGCCAGCAGCTTGGGACTTTTGGGGCCCTACGAGCAGTACTTC. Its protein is CASSLGLLGPYEQYF.

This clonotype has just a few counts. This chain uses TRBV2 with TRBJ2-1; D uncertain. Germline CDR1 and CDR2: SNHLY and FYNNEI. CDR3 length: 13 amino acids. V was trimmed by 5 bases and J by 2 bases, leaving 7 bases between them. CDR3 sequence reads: CASSRPTYNEQFF. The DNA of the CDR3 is TGTGCCAGCAGTCGGCCCACCTACAATGAGCAGTTCTTC. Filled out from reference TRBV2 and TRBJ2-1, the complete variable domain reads EPEVTQTPSHQVTQMGQEVILRCVPISNHLYFYWYRQILGQKVEFLVSFYNNEISEKSEIFDDQFSVERPDGSNFTLKIRSTKLEDSAMYFCASSRPTYNEQFFGPGTRLTVL.

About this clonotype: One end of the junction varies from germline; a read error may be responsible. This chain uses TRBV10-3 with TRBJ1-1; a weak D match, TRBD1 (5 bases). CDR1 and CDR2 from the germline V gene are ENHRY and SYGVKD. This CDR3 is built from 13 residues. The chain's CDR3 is CAISESRGTGAFF. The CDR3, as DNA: TGTGCCATCAGTGAGTCTCGGGGGACTGGAGCTTTCTTT.

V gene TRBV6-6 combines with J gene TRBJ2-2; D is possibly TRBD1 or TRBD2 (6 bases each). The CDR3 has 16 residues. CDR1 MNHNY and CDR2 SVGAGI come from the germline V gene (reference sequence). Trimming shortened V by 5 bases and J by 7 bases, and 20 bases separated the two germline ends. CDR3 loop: CASSPRGRGLVGELFF. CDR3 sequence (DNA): TGTGCCAGCAGTCCAAGGGGCCGGGGGCTGGTCGGGGAGCTGTTTTTT.

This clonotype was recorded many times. In nucleotides, the CDR3 is TGCAGTGCTAGGGGGAGACTTTACGAGCAGTACTTC. Translation: CSARGRLYEQYF. The chain employs TRBV20-1 and TRBJ2-7, with D possibly being TRBD2 (5 bases). V was clipped by 3 bases and J by 4 bases, with 10 bases between them. This CDR3 is built from 12 residues. CDR1 and CDR2 from the germline V gene are DFQATT and SNEGSKA (reference sequence).

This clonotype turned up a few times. CDR3 residues: CASSYYGAGANIQYF. The CDR3 nucleotides are TGTGCCAGCAGTTATTACGGAGCAGGGGCAAACATTCAGTACTTC. The rearrangement links TRBV28 to TRBJ2-4, with D perhaps matching TRBD1 (6 bases). The V gene's germline CDR1 is MDHEN and CDR2 SYDVKM. The CDR3 runs 15 residues. The V and J ends lost 4 bases and 6 bases respectively, with 16 bases between them.